This entry lists 10 T cell receptor beta chains sequenced from one sample in a study of beta chain features in type 1 diabetes. Regarding the study as a whole: All four CD4+ subsets of Type 1 diabetes patients contained TCRB CDR3s that were moderately but significantly shorter.

Of the isolated RNA, all was reverse transcribed, and so the sequenced material was expressed TCRB transcripts. Sequenced by immunoSEQ multiplex PCR; TCRdb stores in-frame clones only, minus some. The sample has 130,000 or so clones, approximately 9% seen once; the top ten hold approximately 0.7%. Their recognized antigens are unknown. Sequencing was performed on central memory CD4+ T cells from blood. The receptors derive from a man younger than 40 with type 1 diabetes.

J is TRBJ2-5 and V is TRBV7-9; D unresolved. Trimming removed 1 base from V and 5 bases from J, with 5 bases in between. The CDR3 spans 12 residues. Germline V CDR1 and CDR2: SEHNR, FQNEAQ (reference sequence). The CDR3, as DNA: TGTGCCAGCAGCTTAGACAAGGAGACCCAGTACTTC. Encoded protein: CASSLDKETQYF. Full variable domain (remainder filled in from reference TRBV7-9 and TRBJ2-5): DTGVSQNPRHKITKRGQNVTFRCDPISEHNRLYWYRQTLGQGPEFLTYFQNEAQLEKSRLLSDRFSAERPKGSFSTLEIQRTEQGDSAMYLCASSLDKETQYFGPGTRLLVL.

For the CDR3, the DNA is TGTGTGAGCTCGGGTTCGAACACCGGGGAGCTGTTTTTT. Translated, it gives CVSSGSNTGELFF. The V and J genes are TRBV6-5 and TRBJ2-2; no firm D call. In germline, CDR1 is MNHEY, CDR2 SVGAGI. The CDR3 consists of 13 residues.

This clone has a handful of counts. J is TRBJ2-3 and V is TRBV7-2; 9 nucleotides line up with TRBD2. The germline V gene has CDR1 SGHTA and CDR2 FQGNSA. This CDR3 comprises 15 residues. With V trimmed by 0 bases and J by 8 bases, 6 bases remained unmatched. Written as DNA, the CDR3 is TGTGCCAGCAGCTTAGCGGCTAGCGGGGCGGGTACGCAGTATTTT. Translating it yields CASSLAASGAGTQYF. Full variable domain (outside the CDR3, taken from reference TRBV7-2 and TRBJ2-3): GAGVSQSPSNKVTEKGKDVELRCDPISGHTALYWYRQSLGQGLEFLIYFQGNSAPDKSGLPSDRFSAERTGGSVSTLTIQRTQQEDSAVYLCASSLAASGAGTQYFGPGTRLTVL.

J is TRBJ1-2 and V is TRBV29-1, with 7 bases aligning to TRBD1. After removal of 7 bases from V and 4 bases from J, the junction contained 3 bases not matched to a gene. Germline V CDR1 and CDR2: SQVTM, ANQGSEA. The CDR3 consists of 11 residues. The CDR3 DNA reads TGCAGCGCTAGGGACAGCTATGGCTACACCTTC. Protein: CSARDSYGYTF.

With respect to this clone: Other DNA variants within this sample encode the same CDR3. The chain is built from TRBV7-9 and TRBJ2-1; the match to TRBD2 covers 9 bases. This CDR3 has 16 amino acids. V lost 5 bases, J lost 1 base, and 6 bases stayed unmatched. Germline lookup yields CDR1 SEHNR and CDR2 FQNEAQ (reference sequence). In DNA form, the CDR3 reads TGTGCCAGCAGCCTCTCTCTAGCGGGGTCCTACAATGAGCAGTTCTTC. It translates to CASSLSLAGSYNEQFF.

This clone showed up just a few times. This chain links TRBV2 with TRBJ1-1, with TRBD1 as a possible D gene (6 bases). Germline loops: CDR1 SNHLY, CDR2 FYNNEI. The CDR3 loop spans 13 amino acids. Trimming removed 5 bases from V and 5 bases from J, with 12 bases in between. In DNA form, the CDR3 reads TGTGCCAGCAGTTCAGGGGAATGGACTGAAGCTTTCTTT. Its translation: CASSSGEWTEAFF. Full variable domain (missing parts from reference TRBV2 and TRBJ1-1): EPEVTQTPSHQVTQMGQEVILRCVPISNHLYFYWYRQILGQKVEFLVSFYNNEISEKSEIFDDQFSVERPDGSNFTLKIRSTKLEDSAMYFCASSSGEWTEAFFGQGTRLTVV.

The sample holds a few counts of this clone. V and J are TRBV7-9 and TRBJ1-6; possibly TRBD1 for D (5 bases). The CDR3 length is 15 residues. Between the trimmed V and J ends, which lost 6 bases and 6 bases, there was a span of 15 bases. Germline CDR1 SEHNR, CDR2 FQNEAQ (reference sequence). As DNA, the CDR3 is TGTGCCAGCAGACTGGATGGGGCACCTAATTCACCCCTCCACTTT. Translated, it gives CASRLDGAPNSPLHF. The whole variable domain, remainder taken from reference TRBV7-9 and TRBJ1-6, is DTGVSQNPRHKITKRGQNVTFRCDPISEHNRLYWYRQTLGQGPEFLTYFQNEAQLEKSRLLSDRFSAERPKGSFSTLEIQRTEQGDSAMYLCASRLDGAPNSPLHFGNGTRLTVT.

This chain joins TRBV11-2 and TRBJ2-7, with D unresolved. The CDR3 sequence is 13 residues long. The V end lost 6 bases, the J end lost 5 bases, and 14 bases lay between the germline ends. Germline lookup yields CDR1 SGHAT and CDR2 FQNNGV. The CDR3 region is CASSLNTVNEQYF. Written as DNA, the CDR3 is TGTGCCAGCAGTTTAAACACAGTAAACGAGCAGTACTTC.

This clone came up a few times. The chain is built from TRBV5-6 and TRBJ1-1; the match to TRBD1 covers 9 bases. Germline assignment: CDR1 SGHDT and CDR2 YYEEEE. The CDR3 totals 16 residues. Trimming took 5 bases from V and 2 from J; bases not matched to a gene: 10. The CDR3 coding sequence is TGTGCCAGCAGGAGAACCGGGACAGGGAGTAACACTGAAGCTTTCTTT. Its translation: CASRRTGTGSNTEAFF. The entire variable domain, with the rest obtained from reference TRBV5-6 and TRBJ1-1, is as follows: DAGVTQSPTHLIKTRGQQVTLRCSPKSGHDTVSWYQQALGQGPQFIFQYYEEEERQRGNFPDRFSGHQFPNYSSELNVNALLLGDSALYLCASRRTGTGSNTEAFFGQGTRLTVV.

On this clone: The same CDR3 also results from other DNA sequences found in this sample. The chain recombines TRBV7-3 with TRBJ2-2; 8 nucleotides line up with TRBD1. Looked up from germline, CDR1 is SGHTA and CDR2 is FQGTGA. Losses at the gene ends were 2 bases for V and 4 bases for J; bases not matched to a gene: 0. The CDR3 spans 14 residues. DNA for the CDR3: TGTGCCAGCAGCTTAGGGACAGGCACCGGGGAGCTGTTTTTT. It specifies CASSLGTGTGELFF. The complete variable domain, with remaining parts taken from reference TRBV7-3 and TRBJ2-2, reads GAGVSQTPSNKVTEKGKYVELRCDPISGHTALYWYRQSLGQGPEFLIYFQGTGAADDSGLPNDRFFAVRPEGSVSTLKIQRTERGDSAVYLCASSLGTGTGELFFGEGSRLTVL.